This TCR beta chain was sequenced during a study of T cells in Graves' hyperthyroidism and ophthalmopathy (dated by TCRdb to between 2018 and 2020). Describing the broader study: Peripheral blood was collected at initial diagnosis, before any treatment. A discovery cohort of about 96 patients, roughly 43 with Graves' ophthalmopathy and approximately 60 with stable Graves' hyperthyroidism, was used to find distinguishing TCR V-J signatures. An independent validation cohort of fewer than 20 hyperthyroidism patients and 15 or so patients who later progressed to ophthalmopathy tested prospective prediction of ophthalmopathy. The roughly 100 discovery patients were divided at random into training and test sets in a 7:3 ratio. In addition, the study compared T-cell repertoires in thyroid tissue and in blood from 6 or 7 Graves' hyperthyroidism patients. Once sampling was done, hyperthyroidism patients were given methimazole at a starting dose of 30 mg daily, whereas ophthalmopathy patients were given high-dose intravenous methylprednisolone. According to the paper, TCR Vbeta CDR3 sequencing was carried out on 135 peripheral blood samples, which came from around 43 ophthalmopathy, around 75 hyperthyroidism and about 17 progressor patients. Paper-wide results and their limitations: Sample size was not statistically predetermined, and blinding of investigators to group allocation was not performed. A model built on a 13 V-J signature distinguished ophthalmopathy from stable hyperthyroidism, reaching roughly 88% sensitivity and 81.08% specificity in cross-validation and 80%/75% in testing. In validation, the model predicted progression to ophthalmopathy with approximately 71% sensitivity and approximately 72% specificity, a median of 6.5 months before onset. Most expanded thyroid clonotypes (frequency above 0.001) were also found in blood, which suggests that blood repertoires may mirror thyroid immune responses.

At least ten counts were recorded for this clonotype. Its antigen specificity is not known. It has no much larger one-base neighbor in the sample; base qualities were not kept. The CDR3 runs 14 residues from the cysteine to the phenylalanine. The retained sequence is limited to the CDR3, 42 bases, with the frame set at the first base. Cut back by 5 bases and 0 bases, the V and J ends lie 11 bases apart. Sequences MNHEY (CDR1) and SMNVEV (CDR2) are obtained from the germline V gene (reference sequence). TCR beta CDR3 regions were amplified from RNA transcripts. The TCR CDR3 was subjected to a first round of RT-PCR using the HTBI primer set and the Qiagen OneStep RT-PCR kit. Libraries were constructed in a second round of multiplex PCR, after which size selection and purification were carried out. Paired-end sequencing of the libraries was performed with 100 bp reads on an Illumina HiSeq2000. In the source study's methods: SOAPnuke was used to process the raw data, with reads discarded if the reads contained adapters or uncalled bases, had a mean Phred below 15, or lacked an exact constant-primer or identifier match. COPE v1.2.5 was used to merge high-quality paired reads, and clonotypes were defined as unique nucleotide sequences. MiTCR v1.1 was used to align clonotypes to the IMGT TRBV, TRBD and TRBJ reference segments. Only V-J combinations with frequency above 0.0001, covering 99.2% of repertoires, were analysed. The TCS score was defined as the ratio of F50 (clonal expansion) to E x V (chaos), calculated using BLOSUM62-based TCRdist between CDR3 peptides within each V-J. Welch's t-statistics and random forest reduced around 520 V-J features to 10 to 15, which were used in a naive Bayes classifier (R e1071). TCRdb redid the processing of the public reads, applying fastp at Q25 and MiXCR, and retained in-frame beta chains. A single entry per CDR3 protein holds the most common genes and DNA from its merged rows. The V and J calls shown here were made by TCRdb, not taken from the authors' results. This sample has 150,000 to 200,000 distinct CDR3 sequences in its table, and 15% to 20% of those were observed once. Of the sample, roughly 30% is held by the ten largest clones.

Stable Graves' hyperthyroidism was defined as the absence of progression to ophthalmopathy over 18 months of follow-up. Hyperthyroidism patients were newly diagnosed, had a disease duration of under 2 months, and were aged 18 to 65 years. Patients with uncontrolled infections, other autoimmune diseases, pregnancy or lactation were excluded. Diagnoses relied on clinical symptoms, serum thyroxine and TRAb, thyroid ultrasound and orbital computed tomography. PBMCs were isolated from approximately 10 ml of fresh peripheral blood by Ficoll-Paque density gradient centrifugation. Trizol reagent was used to extract total RNA, and RNA quality was then checked on an Agilent 2100 Bioanalyzer.

Rearrangement joined TRBV27 to TRBJ2-7; the D gene lacks a confident call. The sample was blood. This TCR came from a woman aged 50 to 65 with Graves' hyperthyroidism. The DNA sequence reads TGTGCCAGCAGTCCATTCTCAAGCTCCTACGAGCAGTACTTC. Its product reads: CASSPFSSSYEQYF.